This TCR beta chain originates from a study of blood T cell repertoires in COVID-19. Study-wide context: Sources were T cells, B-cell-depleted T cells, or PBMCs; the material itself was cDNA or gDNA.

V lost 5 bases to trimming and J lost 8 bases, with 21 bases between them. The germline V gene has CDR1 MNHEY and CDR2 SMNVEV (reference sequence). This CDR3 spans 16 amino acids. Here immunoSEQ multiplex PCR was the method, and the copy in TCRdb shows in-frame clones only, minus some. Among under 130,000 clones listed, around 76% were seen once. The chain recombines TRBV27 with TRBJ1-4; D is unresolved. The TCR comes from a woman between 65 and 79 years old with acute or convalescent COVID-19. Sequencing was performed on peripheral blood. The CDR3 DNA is TGTGCCAGCAGTCCACTCATGATGGGAAGAGGGGAAAAACTGTTTTTT. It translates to CASSPLMMGRGEKLFF. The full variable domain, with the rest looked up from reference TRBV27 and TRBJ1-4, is EAQVTQNPRYLITVTGKKLTVTCSQNMNHEYMSWYRQDPGLGLRQIYYSMNVEVTDKGDVPEGYKVSRKEKRNFPLILESPSPNQTSLYFCASSPLMMGRGEKLFFGSGTQLSVL.